The 8 T cell receptor beta chains below all came from one sample that was sequenced in a study of cytomegalovirus exposure and HLA in healthy donors. TCRdb keeps only in-frame clones here, not all; method: immunoSEQ multiplex PCR. Among tens of thousands of clones listed, roughly 96% were seen once. What was sequenced was PBMCs. All receptors derive from a man aged 18 to 30 in good health and CMV-seronegative.

The chain is built from TRBV6-1 and TRBJ1-4, with 8 bases aligning to TRBD1. The CDR3 runs to 15 residues. J lost 5 bases, V lost 4 bases, and 6 bases had no gene match. CDR1 MNHNS and CDR2 SASEGT come from the germline V gene. As DNA, the CDR3 is TGTGCCAGCAGTGTGCTACAGGGGGAGAATGAAAAACTGTTTTTT. Translation gives CASSVLQGENEKLFF.

The V gene is TRBV7-3, the J gene TRBJ2-5; the match to TRBD1 covers 9 bases. J was trimmed by 5 bases and V by 5 bases; bases with no gene match: 9. This CDR3 comprises 15 residues. Germline values: CDR1 SGHTA, CDR2 FQGTGA. For the CDR3, the DNA is TGTGCCAGCAGCACCGGGACAGGGTCATGGGAGACCCAGTACTTC. Translated: CASSTGTGSWETQYF.

V is TRBV7-9 and J is TRBJ2-5; D ambiguous. The germline V gene encodes CDR1 SEHNR and CDR2 FQNEAQ (reference sequence). V was trimmed by 7 bases and J by 5 bases, leaving 14 bases between them. CDR3 length equals 13 residues. The CDR3 reads CASTPEVPETQYF. DNA for the CDR3: TGTGCCAGCACGCCTGAGGTCCCGGAGACCCAGTACTTC.

Here the CDR3 DNA reads TGCGCCAGCAGCCTGCGGGAATTGAACACTGAAGCTTTCTTT. Translating gives CASSLRELNTEAFF. The chain joins TRBV5-1 to TRBJ1-1; no reliable D call. V was shortened by 4 bases and J by 0 bases, with 10 bases between the two germline ends. The CDR3 is 14 residues long. The germline CDR1 and CDR2 sequences are SGHRS and YFSETQ.

The chain combines TRBV9 with TRBJ2-1; 10 nucleotides line up with TRBD2. With V trimmed by 3 bases and J by 2 bases, 2 bases remained unmatched. Per the germline V gene, CDR1 is SGDLS and CDR2 is YYNGEE. The CDR3 sequence is 15 residues long. Written as DNA, the CDR3 is TGTGCCAGCAGCGGGACTAGCGGAGCCTACAATGAGCAGTTCTTC. This translates into CASSGTSGAYNEQFF.

J is TRBJ1-1 and V is TRBV6-5, with D possibly TRBD1 on 5 matching bases. From germline, CDR1 is MNHEY and CDR2 SVGAGI. The CDR3 spans 14 residues. V lost 4 bases and J 6 bases, leaving 15 bases between the germline ends. The CDR3 loop reads CASSFSQVKAEAFF. DNA for the CDR3: TGTGCCAGCAGTTTTTCACAGGTGAAGGCTGAAGCTTTCTTT.

The J gene is TRBJ1-5, the V gene TRBV10-2; 11 positions match TRBD1. The germline gives CDR1 WSHSY, CDR2 SAAADI. CDR3 length: 17 residues. The J segment lost 0 bases and the V segment lost 3 bases, leaving 4 bases of the junction unmatched. The CDR3 reads CASSDRTGGISNQPQHF. CDR3 DNA sequence: TGCGCCAGCAGTGACCGGACAGGGGGCATTAGCAATCAGCCCCAGCATTTT.

This CDR3 reads CASTLQQGSRYEQYF. In nucleotides, the CDR3 is TGTGCCAGCACCCTCCAACAGGGTTCCAGATACGAGCAGTACTTC. This rearrangement joins TRBV28 to TRBJ2-7; the D gene is possibly TRBD1 (6 bases). Trimming took 7 bases from V and 4 from J, leaving 20 bases between them. The CDR3 totals 15 residues. Germline V gene lookup returns CDR1 MDHEN and CDR2 SYDVKM. Full variable domain (missing parts from reference TRBV28 and TRBJ2-7): DVKVTQSSRYLVKRTGEKVFLECVQDMDHENMFWYRQDPGLGLRLIYFSYDVKMKEKGDIPEGYSVSREKKERFSLILESASTNQTSMYLCASTLQQGSRYEQYFGPGTRLTVT.